The 10 T cell receptor beta chains reported below all come from one sample, sequenced in a study of blood T cells in healthy people across ages. Through a sample-barcoded 5' primer and a J-beta primer mix, a second PCR was run for roughly 7 to 12 cycles. TCRdb re-analysed the 5' RACE reads in MiXCR, keeping a single row per CDR3 protein. The data show 1.6 million or so distinct CDR3 sequences, 30% to 40% seen once. The sequencing input was blood. These TCRs come from a woman aged 25 to 45 in good health.

The rearrangement links TRBV5-1 to TRBJ2-7, with D perhaps being TRBD1 or TRBD2 (5 bases each). Trimming took off 4 bases at V and 2 bases at J, with 13 bases between the two ends. The CDR3 extends over 14 amino acids. Germline CDR1 SGHRS, CDR2 YFSETQ. CDR3 amino acids: CASSRGETAYEQYF. The CDR3 DNA sequence: TGCGCCAGCAGCCGAGGGGAAACGGCCTACGAGCAGTACTTC.

CDR3 bases: TGTGCCAGCAGCCAAGTAGCGGGAGGTGGGACAGATACGCAGTATTTT. Its translation is CASSQVAGGGTDTQYF. The chain combines TRBV3-1 with TRBJ2-3; 10 nucleotides agree with TRBD2. Germline-derived CDR1 and CDR2 are LGHDT and YNNKEL (reference sequence). V was clipped by 1 base and J by 3 bases; unmatched bases: 4. The CDR3 consists of 16 residues.

This clonotype was counted once. For the CDR3, the DNA is TGTGCCAGCAGTCCGCAACATGCAGGGACATACACAGATACGCAGTATTTT. This translates into CASSPQHAGTYTDTQYF. The chain joins TRBV27 to TRBJ2-3, with D possibly matching TRBD1 (6 bases). The length of the CDR3 is 17 residues. Trimming stripped 5 bases from V and 2 bases from J, with 20 bases between. Germline V CDR1 and CDR2: MNHEY, SMNVEV (reference sequence).

The DNA of the CDR3 is TGTGCCAGTAGTCTAGCAGCTTGGAACACTGAAGCTTTCTTT. It encodes CASSLAAWNTEAFF. V is TRBV19 and J is TRBJ1-1; the D is unclear. Per germline, CDR1 LNHDA and CDR2 SQIVND (reference sequence). The ends were cut back, 5 bases at V and 1 base at J, with 11 bases in the middle. The CDR3 sequence is 14 residues long.

This chain joins TRBV3-1 and TRBJ1-2, with D perhaps matching TRBD1 (6 bases). The V gene lost 6 bases and the J gene lost 7 bases, with 12 bases spanning the gap. The CDR3 spans 12 residues. The V gene's germline CDR1 is LGHDT and CDR2 YNNKEL (reference sequence). CDR3 residues: CASRAGGLGYTF. CDR3 nucleotide sequence: TGTGCCAGCAGGGCGGGGGGGCTTGGCTACACCTTC.

CDR3 coding DNA: TGTGCCAGCAGTGCCCAGGGAACCCGGGATCAGCCCCAGCATTTT. It specifies CASSAQGTRDQPQHF. The V and J genes are TRBV12-3 or TRBV12-4 and TRBJ1-5; perhaps TRBD1 as D (5 bases). V lost 5 bases, J lost 5 bases, and 16 bases lay in between. The CDR3 covers 15 residues.

This clonotype was recorded once. CDR3 sequence: CATSRGNQRETQYF. CDR3 sequence (DNA): TGTGCCACCAGCAGAGGTAACCAGCGCGAGACCCAGTACTTC. V usage is TRBV15 and J usage is TRBJ2-5; D uncertain. The V end lost 1 base, the J end lost 5 bases, and 11 bases lay between the germline ends. This CDR3 is built from 14 residues. Germline assignment: CDR1 LNHNV and CDR2 YYDKDF (reference sequence).

Only a few counts were recorded for this clonotype. This chain uses TRBV7-9 with TRBJ2-5; 7 nucleotides align to TRBD1. This CDR3 spans 13 amino acids. CDR1 is SEHNR and CDR2 is FQNEAQ in the germline V gene (reference sequence). The J segment lost 11 bases and the V segment lost 5 bases, leaving 11 bases of the junction unmatched. The CDR3 loop reads CASSTRGLNEQYF. The CDR3 nucleotides read TGTGCCAGCAGCACTAGGGGGCTGAATGAGCAGTACTTC.

This rearrangement joins TRBV13 to TRBJ1-1; D not certain. The CDR3 spans 11 residues. Germline lookup yields CDR1 PRHDT and CDR2 FYEKMQ (reference sequence). Trimming removed 3 bases at V and 7 bases at J, with 6 bases between. The CDR3 reads CASSFYSEAFF. The CDR3 DNA follows: TGTGCCAGCAGCTTTTACAGTGAAGCTTTCTTT.

The table lists this clonotype with a few counts. The CDR3 spells CASSSEDGITYNEQFF. DNA of the CDR3: TGTGCCAGCAGCTCAGAAGACGGAATAACCTACAATGAGCAGTTCTTC. The rearrangement joins TRBV7-6 to TRBJ2-1, with D hard to call. Per germline, CDR1 SGHVS and CDR2 FNYEAQ. V lost 4 bases and J lost 2, with 15 bases in between. CDR3 size: 16 residues. Full variable domain (rest looked up from reference TRBV7-6 and TRBJ2-1): GAGVSQSPRYKVTKRGQDVALRCDPISGHVSLYWYRQALGQGPEFLTYFNYEAQQDKSGLPNDRFSAERPEGSISTLTIQRTEQRDSAMYRCASSSEDGITYNEQFFGPGTRLTVL.